This T cell receptor (beta chain) was found in a study of CD8+CD57+ T cells in acquired aplastic anemia. The length of the CDR3 is 14 residues. CDR1 is SQVTM, CDR2 ANQGSEA, per germline. Trimming removed 4 bases at V and 1 base at J, with 13 bases between. CD8+CD57+ cell expansion, shown by flow cytometry, had occurred in the patients selected for sequencing. TCR beta VDJ and CDR3 were profiled, and genomic DNA was the template. TCRdb fed the reads into MiXCR, producing one record per CDR3 protein. The sample contains about 220,000 distinct CDR3 sequences, roughly half of which appear only once. There are many counts of this clonotype.

The source material was sorted CD4+, CD8+, or CD8+CD57+ T cells (not recorded which) from PBMCs. The V gene is TRBV29-1, the J gene TRBJ1-1; D is perhaps TRBD1 (6 bases). The clonotype originates from a human donor with aplastic anemia. The CDR3 bases are TGCAGCGTTGGCCGGGACACGAAGAACACTGAAGCTTTCTTT. Its protein product is CSVGRDTKNTEAFF. Full variable domain (outside the CDR3, taken from reference TRBV29-1 and TRBJ1-1): SAVISQKPSRDICQRGTSLTIQCQVDSQVTMMFWYRQQPGQSLTLIATANQGSEATYESGFVIDKFPISRPNLTFSTLTVSNMSPEDSSIYLCSVGRDTKNTEAFFGQGTRLTVV.